This T cell receptor (beta chain) was recorded in a study of T-cell memory formation after mild COVID-19. In TCRdb, the 5' RACE reads were re-called with MiXCR into one record per CDR3 protein. The sample carries roughly 170,000 distinct CDR3 sequences, roughly 23% recorded once. With regard to this clonotype: The antigen is not known.

Findings of the study overall: SARS-CoV-2 specificity was not confirmed for second-wave clones peaking on day 37. CD4+ bias marked clones expanding day 15 to 37, unlike balanced contracting clones.

The V and J ends lost 4 bases and 5 bases respectively, with 8 bases between them. The CDR3 length is 13 residues. The germline V gene encodes CDR1 MGHRA and CDR2 YSYEKL. Sequenced input: PBMCs or a T cell subset sorted from them (not recorded which). This clonotype originated in an adult woman who had mild COVID-19 (a few samples of this study predate the infection). Cell type and time point are not known. J is TRBJ2-2 and V is TRBV4-1; D is undetermined. The CDR3 region is CASSRDETGELFF. The CDR3 DNA reads TGCGCCAGCAGCCGTGACGAGACCGGGGAGCTGTTTTTT.